Each of the 17 T cell receptor beta chains below was sequenced from the same sample in a study of T cells in Graves' hyperthyroidism and ophthalmopathy. RNA transcripts yielded amplified TCR beta CDR3 regions. TCR CDR3 regions were first amplified by RT-PCR with HTBI primers. In TCRdb, the multiplex PCR reads were re-called with MiXCR into one record per CDR3 protein. In the table there are hundreds of thousands of distinct CDR3 sequences, 30% to 40% of which are singletons. The sample comprised blood. Receptor source: a woman aged 35 to 49 with Graves' hyperthyroidism.

This clonotype has only a few counts. The rearrangement links TRBV6-6 to TRBJ2-7; 8 nucleotides align to TRBD1. The V gene's germline CDR1 is MNHNY and CDR2 SVGAGI (reference sequence). Trimming at V came to 2 bases and at J to 2 bases, leaving 5 bases not matched to a gene. The CDR3 consists of 15 residues. This CDR3 reads CASSYTGQAAYEQYF. CDR3 coding DNA: TGTGCCAGCAGTTACACGGGACAGGCAGCCTACGAGCAGTACTTC.

The table lists this clonotype with many counts. The CDR3 sequence is CASSPDQGNQPQHF. In DNA form, the CDR3 reads TGTGCCAGCAGCCCCGATCAGGGGAATCAGCCCCAGCATTTT. The chain employs TRBV7-8 and TRBJ1-5, with a possible D match to TRBD1 (6 bases). The V end was cut by 5 bases, the J end by 4 bases, with 12 bases between. Germline-derived CDR1 and CDR2 are SGHVS and FQNEAQ. There are 14 residues in the CDR3.

This clonotype came up a few times. Germline is not matched at one junction end, which may reflect a read error. V and J are TRBV20-1 and TRBJ1-5; D might be TRBD1 (5 bases). This CDR3 has 17 amino acids. Germline V gene lookup returns CDR1 DFQATT and CDR2 SNEGSKA (reference sequence). CDR3: CSARPLRGFSDNRPQHF. The CDR3, as DNA: TGCAGTGCTAGACCACTAAGGGGATTCAGTGACAATCGGCCCCAGCATTTT.

This clonotype was seen more than once but under ten times. The chain is built from TRBV7-2 and TRBJ1-5; D is unresolved. Trimming shortened V by 3 bases and J by 2 bases, and 20 bases separated the two germline ends. Germline CDR1 reads SGHTA; CDR2 reads FQGNSA. The CDR3 runs 18 residues. The CDR3 is CASSFHRGGSKRNQPQHF. CDR3 sequence (DNA): TGTGCCAGCAGCTTTCACCGTGGAGGGTCTAAACGCAATCAGCCCCAGCATTTT.

This rearrangement joins TRBV7-2 to TRBJ2-7; the D call may be TRBD1 or TRBD2 (5 bases each). V was trimmed by 4 bases and J by 3 bases, leaving 13 bases between them. The germline V gene encodes CDR1 SGHTA and CDR2 FQGNSA. The CDR3 covers 14 residues. CDR3 protein: CASSYVGPLYEQYF. In DNA, the CDR3 is TGTGCCAGCAGCTATGTGGGACCGCTCTACGAGCAGTACTTC. Complete variable domain (other parts from reference TRBV7-2 and TRBJ2-7): GAGVSQSPSNKVTEKGKDVELRCDPISGHTALYWYRQSLGQGLEFLIYFQGNSAPDKSGLPSDRFSAERTGGSVSTLTIQRTQQEDSAVYLCASSYVGPLYEQYFGPGTRLTVT.

This sequence joins TRBV11-2 and TRBJ2-3; no clear D gene. The V end was cut by 1 base, the J end by 4 bases, with 6 bases between. The germline V gene has CDR1 SGHAT and CDR2 FQNNGV. The CDR3 is 13 residues long. The chain's CDR3 is CASSLVNADTQYF. DNA for the CDR3: TGTGCCAGCAGCTTAGTGAACGCAGATACGCAGTATTTT.

This chain joins TRBV5-1 and TRBJ1-5, with D unresolved. CDR1 is SGHRS and CDR2 is YFSETQ in the germline V gene. Trimming shortened V by 4 bases and J by 4 bases, and 12 bases separated the two germline ends. The CDR3 totals 14 residues. The CDR3 DNA reads as TGCGCCAGCAGCCAAGCCGACAAGAATCAGCCCCAGCATTTT. This encodes CASSQADKNQPQHF. Looking up the rest from reference TRBV5-1 and TRBJ1-5 gives the full variable domain: KAGVTQTPRYLIKTRGQQVTLSCSPISGHRSVSWYQQTPGQGLQFLFEYFSETQRNKGNFPGRFSGRQFSNSRSEMNVSTLELGDSALYLCASSQADKNQPQHFGDGTRLSIL.

This clonotype came up many times. The chain employs TRBV20-1 and TRBJ1-2; TRBD1 might be the D (6 bases). From germline, CDR1 is DFQATT and CDR2 SNEGSKA (reference sequence). The CDR3 sequence is 12 residues long. Trimming took 6 bases from V and 2 from J, leaving 10 bases between them. The CDR3 is CSAKTGNYGYTF. The DNA of the CDR3 is TGCAGTGCGAAAACAGGGAACTATGGCTACACCTTC.

This clonotype has a count of ten or more. The V call is TRBV11-3, the J call TRBJ2-2, with a weak D call TRBD1 (5 bases). This CDR3 is built from 14 residues. Trimming shortened V by 6 bases and J by 4 bases, and 12 bases separated the two germline ends. Per the germline V gene, CDR1 is SGHNT and CDR2 is YENEEA. Here the CDR3 DNA reads TGTGCCAGCAGAGCAGACAGCGTCACCGGGGAGCTGTTTTTT. Translation gives CASRADSVTGELFF.

This chain links TRBV10-3 with TRBJ1-5; tentative D call: TRBD1 (5 bases). This CDR3 spans 14 amino acids. The V end was cut by 6 bases, the J end by 2 bases, with 11 bases between. Looked up from germline, CDR1 is ENHRY and CDR2 is SYGVKD. The CDR3 is CAISPGIGNQPQHF. As DNA, the CDR3 is TGTGCCATCAGCCCAGGGATCGGCAATCAGCCCCAGCATTTT.

The chain couples TRBV10-2 to TRBJ1-2; TRBD1 might be the D (5 bases). Trimming pared 8 bases from V and 2 bases from J, leaving 9 bases between. CDR1 WSHSY and CDR2 SAAADI come from the germline V gene. The CDR3 consists of 12 residues. CDR3 nucleotides: TGCGCCAGCGGCAGGGCAAACTATGGCTACACCTTC. Its translation: CASGRANYGYTF.

There are a few counts of this clonotype. The chain combines TRBV20-1 with TRBJ2-2, with 7 bases lining up with TRBD1. There are 14 residues in the CDR3. Germline V gives CDR1 DFQATT, CDR2 SNEGSKA (reference sequence). Unmatched junction bases numbered 8, after V lost 3 bases and J lost 7 bases. CDR3 residues: CSARADRADGELFF. The DNA for the CDR3 is TGCAGTGCTAGGGCAGACAGGGCGGACGGGGAGCTGTTTTTT.

V gene TRBV7-9 combines with J gene TRBJ1-1; no clear D gene. The CDR3 has 16 amino acids. The germline CDR1 and CDR2 sequences are SEHNR and FQNEAQ (reference sequence). Trimming shortened V by 5 bases and J by 2 bases, and 18 bases separated the two germline ends. The DNA of the CDR3 is TGTGCCAGCAGCCTGTTGCTCGGTGGGGTAAACACTGAAGCTTTCTTT. This gives the protein CASSLLLGGVNTEAFF.

This clonotype was counted many times. The rearrangement joins TRBV6-5 to TRBJ1-2; a weak D match, TRBD1 (5 bases). Germline V CDR1 and CDR2: MNHEY, SVGAGI. With 4 bases removed from V and 8 bases from J, the gap between germline ends came to 11 bases. This CDR3 contains 12 residues. The CDR3 coding sequence is TGTGCCAGCAGTTTGGGGGTCGAGGGCTACACCTTC. Amino acids: CASSLGVEGYTF.

The table lists this clonotype with many counts. The V call is TRBV12-3 or TRBV12-4, the J call TRBJ2-7, with D tentatively TRBD2 (6 bases). The V gene lost 5 bases and the J gene lost 5 bases, with 16 bases spanning the gap. The CDR3 runs to 14 residues. CDR3 nucleotide sequence: TGTGCCAGCAGTCCGCGGGAAAGGAGGCACGAGCAGTACTTC. The encoded protein is CASSPRERRHEQYF.

This CDR3 reads CASSLPGTEDTIYF. CDR3 bases: TGTGCCAGCAGCTTGCCGGGGACAGAGGACACCATATATTTT. The V gene is TRBV5-4, the J gene TRBJ1-3; 7 bases fit TRBD1. With V trimmed by 1 base and J by 8 bases, 6 bases remained unmatched. Germline CDR1 is SGHNT and CDR2 is YYREEE (reference sequence). This CDR3 is 14 amino acids long.

This clonotype was counted ten times or more. This rearrangement joins TRBV10-3 to TRBJ2-2; 9 positions agree with TRBD1. V lost 4 bases to trimming and J lost 7 bases; unmatched junction nucleotides: 7. The CDR3 consists of 15 residues. Germline-derived CDR1 and CDR2 are ENHRY and SYGVKD. CDR3 in DNA: TGTGCCATCAGTGGCGGGACAGGGAGAGACGGGGAGCTGTTTTTT. It specifies CAISGGTGRDGELFF.